This entry is about one T cell receptor (beta chain). Per the study methods: The assay estimated nucleated cells by amplifying reference gene primers. Clones were read by immunoSEQ multiplex PCR, and TCRdb kept only the in-frame ones, dropping some. That table furnishes V, J and clone size, whereas the DNA furnished D and trimming. The sample consists of about 240,000 clones, about 85% of them appearing once. Trimming stripped 7 bases from V and 0 bases from J, with 10 bases between. The CDR3 spans 13 residues. These data come from a study of blood T cell repertoires in COVID-19. Study-wide context: Researchers got acute and convalescent COVID-19 samples from the United States, Italy and Spain.

This receptor was identified in a man in his fifties or sixties who had recovered from COVID-19. Specimen: peripheral blood. The V and J genes are TRBV12-3 or TRBV12-4 and TRBJ2-7; tentative D call: TRBD1 (6 bases). The chain's CDR3 is CASNRDTSYEQYF. CDR3 coding DNA: TGTGCCAGCAATCGGGACACCTCCTACGAGCAGTACTTC.